This TCR beta chain was recovered during a study of T cell responses to AZD1222 COVID-19 vaccine. Study-wide results and limits: Regions 160-218 and 743-854 dominated among vaccine-associated CD4 TCRs spanning spike.

About this clone: Its antigen is not identified.

Germline V gene sequence: CDR1 MNHEY, CDR2 SVGAGI. With V trimmed by 11 bases and J by 3 bases, 6 bases remained unmatched. This CDR3 spans 13 amino acids. Data came from immunoSEQ multiplex PCR; TCRdb stores just in-frame clones and leaves some out. The profile shows over 100,000 clones, approximately 86% of them singletons. The specimen comprised peripheral blood, sampled on day 0 of MenACWY control vaccination. The chain employs TRBV6-5 and TRBJ1-5, with 8 bases lining up with TRBD1. The receptor was derived from an adult in good health. The CDR3 here is CAGQGFDNQPQHF. The CDR3 DNA reads TGTGCCGGACAGGGATTCGACAATCAGCCCCAGCATTTT.